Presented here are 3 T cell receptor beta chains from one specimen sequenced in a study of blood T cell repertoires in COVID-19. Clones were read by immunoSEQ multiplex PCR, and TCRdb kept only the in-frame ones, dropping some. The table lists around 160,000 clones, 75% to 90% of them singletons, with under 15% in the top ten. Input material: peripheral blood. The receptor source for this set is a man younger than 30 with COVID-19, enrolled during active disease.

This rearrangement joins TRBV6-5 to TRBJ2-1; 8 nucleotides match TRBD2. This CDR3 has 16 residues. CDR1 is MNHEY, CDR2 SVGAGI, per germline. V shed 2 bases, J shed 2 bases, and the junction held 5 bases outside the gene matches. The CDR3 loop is CASSYGSGRAYNEQFF. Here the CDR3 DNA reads TGTGCCAGCAGTTACGGTTCCGGGAGGGCCTACAATGAGCAGTTCTTC.

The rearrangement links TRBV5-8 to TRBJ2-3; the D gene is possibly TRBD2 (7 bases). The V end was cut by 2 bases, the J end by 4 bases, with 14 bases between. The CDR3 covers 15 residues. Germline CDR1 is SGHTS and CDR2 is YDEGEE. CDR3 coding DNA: TGTGCCAGCAGCTTCGGCGGGGGCCAGTCAGATACGCAGTATTTT. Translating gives CASSFGGGQSDTQYF.

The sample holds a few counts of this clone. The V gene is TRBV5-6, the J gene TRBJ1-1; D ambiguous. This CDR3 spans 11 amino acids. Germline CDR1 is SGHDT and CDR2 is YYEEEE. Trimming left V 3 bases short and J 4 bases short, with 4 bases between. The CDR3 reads CASSSSTEAFF. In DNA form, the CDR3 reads TGTGCCAGCAGCTCTTCCACTGAAGCTTTCTTT.